Many counts were recorded for the clone carrying this TCR beta chain. The data are from a study of T cell repertoires in cytomegalovirus infection. Germline CDR1 is LGHNA and CDR2 is YNFKEQ. The CDR3 is 14 amino acids. V shed 9 bases and J shed 10 bases, with 19 bases lying between them. MiXCR, applied by TCRdb to the reads, yields one record per CDR3 protein. The data contain about 150,000 distinct CDR3 sequences, 23% of them singletons. Material: PBMCs. This chain joins TRBV4-2 and TRBJ1-6; no firm D call. The receptor was isolated from a human donor in good health (CMV status not recorded). Some clones in this sample may be carry-over from other donors' samples. CDR3 region: CASSQEAKGSPLHF. For the CDR3, the DNA is TGTGCCAGTTCTCAGGAGGCCAAGGGATCACCCCTCCACTTT.